Listed below are T cell receptor beta chains from one sample, sequenced in a study of long-term antiretroviral therapy in people with HIV. This table comes from immunoSEQ multiplex PCR, and its TCRdb copy is limited to in-frame clones, with some not included. This table holds 15,000 to 20,000 clones, about 78% found once. Sequenced material: unsorted PBMCs, taken 0.3 years after starting antiretroviral therapy. The receptors derive from a woman in her forties or fifties with HIV. The CDR3 runs from the conserved cysteine through the conserved F or W. Each record gives: V gene, J gene, D gene, CDR3 protein. A D gene is named only where the DNA matches it firmly.

TRBV28	TRBJ2-3	TRBD2	CASSSGTSNLQYF
TRBV7-9	TRBJ2-5	TRBD2	CASSLSSGGAMGETQYF
TRBV5-5	TRBJ1-3	-	CASSSVHFYGNTIYF
TRBV7-9	TRBJ2-2	TRBD2	CASSPGGGKLTGELFF
TRBV5-1	TRBJ1-6	-	CASSLEGVFNSPLHF
TRBV4-1	TRBJ2-5	-	CASSTGHRRLETQYF
TRBV19	TRBJ2-3	-	CASSPLRSFSVPTDTQYF
TRBV6-6	TRBJ2-5	-	CASRDSQETQYF
TRBV12-5	TRBJ1-5	-	CASGLDRALVAPQHF
TRBV5-4	TRBJ2-7	-	CASSLAGTLYEQYF
TRBV11-2	TRBJ2-5	-	CASSLAGLETQYF
TRBV12-5	TRBJ2-1	TRBD2	CASVHRGGAHEQFF
TRBV6-5	TRBJ1-6	TRBD1	CASSYGTAGYNSPLHF
TRBV7-8	TRBJ2-5	TRBD2	CASSLGAGGHMETQYF
TRBV6-1	TRBJ2-5	TRBD2	CASSLGGGAWETQYF
TRBV10-3	TRBJ1-5	TRBD1	CAIGDRPGSNQPQHF
TRBV5-8	TRBJ1-1	-	CASSPYRQGSTEAFF
TRBV28	TRBJ1-3	-	CASSSTGSGNTIYF
TRBV7-9	TRBJ1-6	-	CASSSLIPGLYNSPLHF
TRBV4-2	TRBJ2-5	-	CASSQDGDSRRETQYF
TRBV27	TRBJ2-3	TRBD2	CASAGGITDTQYF
TRBV28	TRBJ1-5	-	CASSLRQVQPQHF
TRBV27	TRBJ2-1	TRBD1	CASSFTGGWDEQFF
TRBV19	TRBJ1-1	-	CASSIDTWNTEAFF
TRBV6-1	TRBJ2-7	-	CASSESTDLYEQYF
TRBV28	TRBJ1-6	-	CASSPGEGGDSPLHF
TRBV5-1	TRBJ2-1	TRBD2	CASTVGGGGGRNEQFF
TRBV18	TRBJ1-5	-	CASSPETGLMHF
TRBV9	TRBJ1-2	TRBD1	CASSVAPDRLDGYTF
TRBV2	TRBJ2-1	-	CASGEYEQFF
TRBV30	TRBJ1-4	-	CAWSGEGREKLFF
TRBV4-1	TRBJ1-1	TRBD1	CASSPGQGGNTEAFF
TRBV6-1	TRBJ2-3	TRBD1	CASSVRDSNADTQYF
TRBV18	TRBJ1-6	-	CASSRPNSPLHF
TRBV5-1	TRBJ1-3	-	CASSFDRTAGNTIYF
TRBV5-1	TRBJ2-5	TRBD1	CASRTGYQETQYF
TRBV5-1	TRBJ2-1	TRBD2	CASAGGGGPNNEQFF
TRBV11-1	TRBJ2-3	-	CASSLGRTTDTQYF
TRBV5-4	TRBJ1-6	-	CASSGDPGSYNSPLHF
TRBV7-2	TRBJ1-3	TRBD1	CASSQSTGFGNTIYF
TRBV6-1	TRBJ2-3	-	CASSWSDSADTQYF
TRBV6-6	TRBJ1-1	TRBD1	CASRNPDRVPNTEAFF
TRBV18	TRBJ2-5	TRBD1	CASSPPGQGQETQYF
TRBV30	TRBJ1-3	TRBD1	CAWSAAGTVSGNTIYF
TRBV12-5	TRBJ2-5	TRBD2	CASGLIPGGGETQYF
TRBV28	TRBJ1-2	TRBD1	CASSFTHAGQGGGYTF
TRBV19	TRBJ1-1	-	CASSIGGTNIEAFF